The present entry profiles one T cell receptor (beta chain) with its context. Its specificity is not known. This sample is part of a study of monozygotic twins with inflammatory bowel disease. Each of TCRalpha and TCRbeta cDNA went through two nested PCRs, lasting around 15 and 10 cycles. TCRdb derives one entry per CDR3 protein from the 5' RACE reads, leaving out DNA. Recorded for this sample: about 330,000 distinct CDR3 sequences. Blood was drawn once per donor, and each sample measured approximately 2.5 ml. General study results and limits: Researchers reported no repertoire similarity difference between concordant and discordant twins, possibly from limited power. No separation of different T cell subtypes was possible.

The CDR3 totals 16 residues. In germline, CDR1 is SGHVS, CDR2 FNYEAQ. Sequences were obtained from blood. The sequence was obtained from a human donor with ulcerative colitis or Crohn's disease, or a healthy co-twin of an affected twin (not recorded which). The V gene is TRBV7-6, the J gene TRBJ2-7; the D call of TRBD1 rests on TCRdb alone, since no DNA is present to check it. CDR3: CASSPETSYSFYEQYF.